This T cell receptor beta chain comes out of a study of T and B cells in COVID-19 patients. Overall study context: Of some 19 active-infection patients, 11 to 12 were critically ill with mechanical ventilation or extracorporeal membrane oxygenation.

From blood, about 240-500 ng of genomic DNA served as TRB template. Unmatched junction bases numbered 1, after V lost 7 bases and J lost 7 bases. The CDR3 runs 10 residues. Germline V gene lookup returns CDR1 SQVTM and CDR2 ANQGSEA. TRB rearrangements were amplified by multiplex PCR with BIOMED2 TRB-A/B primers. MiXCR, applied by TCRdb to the multiplex PCR reads, yields one record per CDR3 protein. The sample has approximately 17,000 distinct CDR3 sequences, 27% seen once; the top ten hold around 3.1%. In the case of this clonotype: Being one base from a much bigger clone, this may be a read error.

This sequence joins TRBV29-1 and TRBJ1-2, with 9 bases identical to TRBD1. This clonotype was obtained from a human donor who had recovered from COVID-19. Sequencing was done on a sample of blood. CDR3 sequence: CSDRGLGYTF. CDR3 coding DNA: TGCAGCGACAGGGGGCTTGGCTACACCTTC.